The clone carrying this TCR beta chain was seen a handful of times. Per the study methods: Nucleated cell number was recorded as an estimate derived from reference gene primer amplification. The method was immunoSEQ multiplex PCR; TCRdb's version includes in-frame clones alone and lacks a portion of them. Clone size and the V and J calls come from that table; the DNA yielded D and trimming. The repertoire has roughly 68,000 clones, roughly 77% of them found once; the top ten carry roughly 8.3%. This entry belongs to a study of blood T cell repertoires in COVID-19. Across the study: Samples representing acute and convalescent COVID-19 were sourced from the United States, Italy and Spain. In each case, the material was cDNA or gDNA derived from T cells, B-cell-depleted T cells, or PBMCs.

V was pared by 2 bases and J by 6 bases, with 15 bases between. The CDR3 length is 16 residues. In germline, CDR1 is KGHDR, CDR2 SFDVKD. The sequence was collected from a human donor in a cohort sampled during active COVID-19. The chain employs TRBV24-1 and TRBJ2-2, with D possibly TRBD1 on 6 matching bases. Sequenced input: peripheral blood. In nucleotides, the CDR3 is TGTGCCACCAGTGATTCCCAGACAGGTTCTCCCGGGGAGCTGTTTTTT. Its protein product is CATSDSQTGSPGELFF.